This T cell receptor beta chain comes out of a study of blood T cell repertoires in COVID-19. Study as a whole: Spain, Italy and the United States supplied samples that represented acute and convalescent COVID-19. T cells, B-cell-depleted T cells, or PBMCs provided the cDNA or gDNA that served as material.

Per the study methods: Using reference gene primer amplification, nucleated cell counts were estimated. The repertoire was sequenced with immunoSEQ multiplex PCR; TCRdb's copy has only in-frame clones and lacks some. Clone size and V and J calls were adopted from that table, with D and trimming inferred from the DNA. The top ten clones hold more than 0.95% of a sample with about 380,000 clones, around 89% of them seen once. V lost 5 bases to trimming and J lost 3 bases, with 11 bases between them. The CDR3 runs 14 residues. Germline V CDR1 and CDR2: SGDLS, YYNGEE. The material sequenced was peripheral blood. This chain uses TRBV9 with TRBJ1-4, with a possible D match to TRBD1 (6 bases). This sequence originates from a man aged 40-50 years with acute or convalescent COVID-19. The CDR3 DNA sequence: TGTGCCAGCAGTCGGGACAACTCTAATGAAAAACTGTTTTTT. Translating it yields CASSRDNSNEKLFF.